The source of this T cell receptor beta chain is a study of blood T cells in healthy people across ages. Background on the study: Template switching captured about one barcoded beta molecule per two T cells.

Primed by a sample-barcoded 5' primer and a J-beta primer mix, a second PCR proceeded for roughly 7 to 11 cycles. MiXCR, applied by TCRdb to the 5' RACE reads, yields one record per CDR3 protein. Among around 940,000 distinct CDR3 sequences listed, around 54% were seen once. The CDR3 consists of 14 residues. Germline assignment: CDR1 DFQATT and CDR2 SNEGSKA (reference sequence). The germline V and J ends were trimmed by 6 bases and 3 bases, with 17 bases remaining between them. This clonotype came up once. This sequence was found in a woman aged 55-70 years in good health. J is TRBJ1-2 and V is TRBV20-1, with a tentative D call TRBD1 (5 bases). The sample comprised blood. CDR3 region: CSATFWMGDYGYTF. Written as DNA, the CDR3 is TGCAGTGCCACCTTTTGGATGGGGGACTATGGCTACACCTTC.